This T cell receptor (beta chain) was recorded in a study of blood T cells in healthy people across ages. Together with a sample-barcoded 5' primer, a J-beta primer mix was included in a second PCR lasting about 7 to 11 cycles. Carrying 12 random nucleotides, a template-switch adaptor labeled each individual cDNA molecule. Using its own MiXCR run on the 5' RACE reads, TCRdb lists one record per CDR3 protein. This sample has 1.8 million or so distinct CDR3 sequences, with around 40% found just once. V lost 3 bases and J 4 bases, leaving 13 bases between the germline ends. Germline V gene sequence: CDR1 LGHNT, CDR2 FRNRAP. The CDR3 covers 16 residues. This clonotype occurred a few times.

V usage is TRBV12-5 and J usage is TRBJ1-6; D is uncertain. This TCR derives from a human donor in good health. Sequenced input: blood. The CDR3 spells CASGLSPATYNSPLHF. CDR3 bases: TGTGCTAGTGGTTTATCACCCGCGACTTATAATTCACCCCTCCACTTT.